This TCR beta chain was sequenced during a study of blood T cell repertoires in COVID-19. Overall study context: Nucleic acid was either cDNA or gDNA, and it came from T cells, B-cell-depleted T cells, or PBMCs.

Germline CDR1 is LGHNA and CDR2 is YSLEER. This CDR3 has 16 residues. Trimming cost V 1 base and J 4 bases, with 13 bases left between them. Source study methods: Reference gene primers were amplified, and this amplification served to estimate nucleated cell counts. The table came from immunoSEQ multiplex PCR; TCRdb's copy has only in-frame clones and leaves some out. The V and J calls and clone size were taken over from that table, and D and trimming were inferred from the DNA. The sample records just under 300,000 clones, more than 85% being singletons. This rearrangement joins TRBV4-3 to TRBJ1-4; possible D gene TRBD1, 6 bases. The sequencing sample was made of peripheral blood. The receptor's source is a man in his sixties or seventies with acute or convalescent COVID-19. CDR3: CASSQAAGAFNEKLFF. The CDR3 DNA reads TGCGCCAGCAGCCAAGCGGCGGGGGCGTTTAATGAAAAACTGTTTTTT.